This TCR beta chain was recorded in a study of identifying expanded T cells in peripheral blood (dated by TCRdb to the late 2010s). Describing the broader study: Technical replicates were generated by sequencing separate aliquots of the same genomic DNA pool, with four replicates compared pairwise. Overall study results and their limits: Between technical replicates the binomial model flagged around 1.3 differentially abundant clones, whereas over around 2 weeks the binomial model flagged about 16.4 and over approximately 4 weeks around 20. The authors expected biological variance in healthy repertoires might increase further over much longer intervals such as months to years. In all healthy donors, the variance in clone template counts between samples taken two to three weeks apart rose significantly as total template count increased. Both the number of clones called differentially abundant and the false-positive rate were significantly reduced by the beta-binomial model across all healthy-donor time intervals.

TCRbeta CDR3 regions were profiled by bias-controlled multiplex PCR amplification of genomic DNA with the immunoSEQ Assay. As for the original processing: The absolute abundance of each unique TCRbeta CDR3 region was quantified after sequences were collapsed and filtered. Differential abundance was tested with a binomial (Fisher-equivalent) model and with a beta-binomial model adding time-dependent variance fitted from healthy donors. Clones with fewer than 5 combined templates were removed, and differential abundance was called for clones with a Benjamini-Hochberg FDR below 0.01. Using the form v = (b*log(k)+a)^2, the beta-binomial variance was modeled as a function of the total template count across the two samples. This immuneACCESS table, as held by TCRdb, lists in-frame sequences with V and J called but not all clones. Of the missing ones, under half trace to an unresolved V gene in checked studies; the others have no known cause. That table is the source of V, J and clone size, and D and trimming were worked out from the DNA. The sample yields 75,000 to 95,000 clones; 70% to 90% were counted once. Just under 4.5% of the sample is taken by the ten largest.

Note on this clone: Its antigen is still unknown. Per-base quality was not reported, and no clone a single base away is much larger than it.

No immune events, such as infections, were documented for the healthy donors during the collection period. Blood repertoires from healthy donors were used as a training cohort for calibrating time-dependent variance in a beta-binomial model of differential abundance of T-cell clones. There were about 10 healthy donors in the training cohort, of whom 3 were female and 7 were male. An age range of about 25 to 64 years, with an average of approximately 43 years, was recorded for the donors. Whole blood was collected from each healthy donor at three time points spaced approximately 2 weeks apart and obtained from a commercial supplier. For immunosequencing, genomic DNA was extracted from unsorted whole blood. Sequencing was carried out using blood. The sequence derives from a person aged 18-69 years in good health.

In nucleotide form, the sequence is TGCGCCAGCAGGGGTAGAACCTACGAGCAGTACTTC. Translated, it reads CASRGRTYEQYF. The chain was built from TRBV4-1 and TRBJ2-7, with the D gene too uncertain to name. Including the terminal cysteine and phenylalanine, the CDR3 comprises 12 residues. Only the CDR3 DNA is retained, 36 bases long and in frame from the first base. CDR1 MGHRA and CDR2 YSYEKL are derived from the germline V gene. V is clipped by 6 bases and J by 2 bases, and the sequence between their germline boundaries is 8 bases long.